This TCR beta chain was identified in a study of regulatory T cells in long-lasting Graves disease (dated by TCRdb to about 2021). About the study as a whole: Persistent Graves' disease was defined as persistently positive TSH receptor autoantibodies together with antithyroid drug treatment for over 5 years. Peripheral blood TCR sequencing and RNA sequencing compared persistent Graves' disease patients with newly diagnosed Graves' disease patients. The study was registered as a clinical trial and conducted in China. TCR sequencing covered 13 persistent and about 20 newly diagnosed Graves' disease patients, around 35 samples in total. Persistent Graves' disease patients in the clinical cohort had taken antithyroid drugs for approximately 10 years on average.

The library was generated by multiplex PCR. Instrument on record: Illumina HiSeq 4000. To build TCR beta libraries, CDR3 regions were amplified by Arm-PCR using iRepertoire HTBI primers. Before sequencing, the PCR products went through gel purification. On the study's bioinformatics: Gene usage analysis of CDR3 amino acid clonotypes relied on the 55 to 80 TRBV and 14 TRBJ segments identified across samples. COPE and FqMerger were used to merge the filtered high-quality paired reads into contigs. BLAST was used to align contigs to IMGT TRBV, TRBD and TRBJ reference genes, and CDR3 was defined according to IMGT. Highly expanded clones were defined as clonotypes with a frequency above 0.1%. Shannon entropy was used to measure repertoire diversity, and the Gini coefficient was used to measure V-J evenness. A clonotype found in more than one individual was treated as public. In-frame beta chains were kept once TCRdb had trimmed the public reads at Q25 with fastp and called clones with MiXCR. Each entry is one CDR3 protein sequence, shown with its most common DNA and genes. TCRdb's processing, not the study's, gives the V and J calls here. In all, the sample holds hundreds of thousands of distinct CDR3 sequences, and roughly 20% of those were seen once. The biggest ten clones account for more than 20% of the sample.

The time point label, read with the paper, signifies: persistent/refractory GD, antithyroid drugs over 5 years with positive TRAb. For both TCR sequencing and RNA sequencing, RNA was extracted from PBMCs using TRIzol. Graves' disease was diagnosed according to American Thyroid Association guidelines. Patients for the study were recruited at an endocrinology department in Xi'an, China. From each patient, around 8.3 milliliters of peripheral blood was collected into an EDTA anticoagulant tube. Ficoll Paque Plus density gradient separation was used to isolate PBMCs, and no additional T cell sorting was done. An Agilent 2100 Bioanalyzer and agarose gel were used to check RNA quality, and a NanoDrop 2000 was used to measure RNA concentration. This clonotype appeared many times. What this receptor recognizes is not known. Base qualities were left out, and no much larger clone turns up one base away. What the study reported, not specific to this receptor: Compared with newly diagnosed patients, patients with persistent Graves' disease had lower TCR Shannon entropy and fewer highly expanded clones, which suggests clonal expansion. Persistent disease showed preferential use of TRBV28, TRBJ1-2 and TRBJ2-5, whereas newly diagnosed disease favored TRBV20-1 and TRBJ2-1. More public clonotypes were shared among persistent patients (roughly 2,900) than among newly diagnosed patients (just under 1,000). Only the TCR beta chain was sequenced and analyzed. The study examined only peripheral blood because the primary lesion, thyroid tissue, could not be accessed. The authors acknowledged the small sample size as a limitation that may reduce accuracy.

From a lookup of the germline V gene (reference sequence), CDR1 and CDR2 are LNHDA and SQIVND. Trimmed from V: 7 bases; trimmed from J: 4 bases; junction bases lacking a gene match: 9. The CDR3, cysteine through phenylalanine, is 17 amino acids long. CDR3 DNA is the only sequence kept; it has 51 bases, read in frame from the first base. This TCR was recovered from a female donor with Graves disease. The sequences come from peripheral blood mononuclear cells (PBMCs), collected when the disease was refractory, from a patient treated with antithyroid drugs. This chain joins TRBV19 to TRBJ2-2, and 13 junction bases match TRBD2. The DNA sequence reads TGTGCCAGTACCCTACTAGCGGGAGGGCCGGGCACCGGGGAGCTGTTTTTT. It is translated as CASTLLAGGPGTGELFF. The CDR3, completed at both ends by the reference TRBV19 and TRBJ2-2 genes, gives the full variable domain DGGITQSPKYLFRKEGQNVTLSCEQNLNHDAMYWYRQDPGQGLRLIYYSQIVNDFQKGDIAEGYSVSREKKESFPLTVTSAQKNPTAFYLCASTLLAGGPGTGELFFGEGSRLTVL.